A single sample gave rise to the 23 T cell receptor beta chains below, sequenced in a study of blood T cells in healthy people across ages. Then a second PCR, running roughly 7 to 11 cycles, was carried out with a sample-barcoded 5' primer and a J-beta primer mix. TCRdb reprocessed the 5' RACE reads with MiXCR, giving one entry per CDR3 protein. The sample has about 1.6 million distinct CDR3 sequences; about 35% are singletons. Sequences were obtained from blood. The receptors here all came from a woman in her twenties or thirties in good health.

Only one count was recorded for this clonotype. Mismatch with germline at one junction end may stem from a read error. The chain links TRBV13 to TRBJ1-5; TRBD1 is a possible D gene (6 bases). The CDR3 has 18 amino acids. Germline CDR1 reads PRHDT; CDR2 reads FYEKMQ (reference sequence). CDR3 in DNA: TGTGCCAGCAGCTTAAGGGGGACTCCGGGGGGCGGCAATCAGCTCCAGCATTTT. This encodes CASSLRGTPGGGNQLQHF. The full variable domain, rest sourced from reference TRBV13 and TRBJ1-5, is AAGVIQSPRHLIKEKRETATLKCYPIPRHDTVYWYQQGPGQDPQFLISFYEKMQSDKGSIPDRFSAQQFSDYHSELNMSSLELGDSALYFCASSLRGTPGGGNQLQHFGDGTRLSIL.

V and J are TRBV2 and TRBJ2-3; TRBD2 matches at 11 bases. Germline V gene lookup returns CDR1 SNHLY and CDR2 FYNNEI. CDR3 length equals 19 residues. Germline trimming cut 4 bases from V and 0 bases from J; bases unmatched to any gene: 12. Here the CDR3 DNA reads TGTGCCAGCAGTGCGTTATGGCTAGCGGGGGGAACTAGCACAGATACGCAGTATTTT. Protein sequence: CASSALWLAGGTSTDTQYF. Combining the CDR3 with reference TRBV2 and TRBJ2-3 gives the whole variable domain EPEVTQTPSHQVTQMGQEVILRCVPISNHLYFYWYRQILGQKVEFLVSFYNNEISEKSEIFDDQFSVERPDGSNFTLKIRSTKLEDSAMYFCASSALWLAGGTSTDTQYFGPGTRLTVL.

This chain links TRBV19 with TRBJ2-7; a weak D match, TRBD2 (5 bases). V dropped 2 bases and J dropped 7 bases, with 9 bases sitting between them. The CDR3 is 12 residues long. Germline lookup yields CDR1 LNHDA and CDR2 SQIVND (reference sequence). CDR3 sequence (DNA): TGTGCCAGTAGTATATCGACGGGGGAGCAGTACTTC. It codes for CASSISTGEQYF.

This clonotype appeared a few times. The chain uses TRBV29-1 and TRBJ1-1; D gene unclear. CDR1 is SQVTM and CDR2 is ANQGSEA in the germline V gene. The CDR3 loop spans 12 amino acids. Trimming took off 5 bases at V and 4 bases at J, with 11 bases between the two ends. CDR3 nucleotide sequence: TGCAGCGTTATCCCATCTGGCACTGAAGCTTTCTTT. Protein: CSVIPSGTEAFF.

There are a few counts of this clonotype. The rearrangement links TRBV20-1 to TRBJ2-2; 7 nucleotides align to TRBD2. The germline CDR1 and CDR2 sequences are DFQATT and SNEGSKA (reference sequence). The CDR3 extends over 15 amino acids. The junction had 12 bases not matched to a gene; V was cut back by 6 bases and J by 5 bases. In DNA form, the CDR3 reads TGCAGTGCCGTAGACCCTGGACTAGGGACCGGGGAGCTGTTTTTT. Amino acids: CSAVDPGLGTGELFF.

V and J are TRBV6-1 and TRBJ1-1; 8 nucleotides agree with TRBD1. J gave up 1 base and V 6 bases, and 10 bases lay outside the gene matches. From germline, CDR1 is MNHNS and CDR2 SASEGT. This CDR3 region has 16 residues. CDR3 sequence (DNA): TGTGCCAGCAGGGAGAAACTCGGGACAGGGAACACTGAAGCTTTCTTT. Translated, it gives CASREKLGTGNTEAFF.

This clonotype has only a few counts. CDR3 region: CASSEGRGRARPLEQYF. In DNA, the CDR3 is TGTGCCAGCAGTGAAGGGAGGGGGAGGGCCCGCCCCTTGGAGCAGTACTTC. The rearrangement links TRBV25-1 to TRBJ2-7; the D gene is possibly TRBD2 (7 bases). V lost 2 bases and J 7 bases, leaving 24 bases between the germline ends. CDR3 length: 17 amino acids. Germline values: CDR1 MGHDK, CDR2 SYGVNS.

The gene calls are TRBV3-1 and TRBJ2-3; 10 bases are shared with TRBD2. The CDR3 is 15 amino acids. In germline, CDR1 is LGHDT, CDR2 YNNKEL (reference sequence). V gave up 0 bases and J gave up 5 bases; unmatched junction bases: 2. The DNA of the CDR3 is TGTGCCAGCAGCCAAGAACTAGCGGGGAAAGATACGCAGTATTTT. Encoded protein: CASSQELAGKDTQYF.

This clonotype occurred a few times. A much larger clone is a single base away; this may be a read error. As DNA, the CDR3 is TGCAGCGTTGAAGGTCTCGGGAGCGAGCAGTACTTC. Encoded protein: CSVEGLGSEQYF. V is TRBV29-1 and J is TRBJ2-4, with a tentative D call TRBD2 (6 bases). The end of the DNA is better explained by TRBJ2-7, so the J call may be wrong. This CDR3 contains 12 residues. Germline lookup yields CDR1 SQVTM and CDR2 ANQGSEA.

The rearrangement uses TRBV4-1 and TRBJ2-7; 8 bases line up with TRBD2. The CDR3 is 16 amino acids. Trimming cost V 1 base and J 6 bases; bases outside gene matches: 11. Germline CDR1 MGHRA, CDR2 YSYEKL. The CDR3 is CASSQGGAGVPPEQYF. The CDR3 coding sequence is TGCGCCAGCAGCCAAGGGGGAGCGGGAGTCCCCCCCGAGCAGTACTTC.

The CDR3 spells CASSESRKKDTQYF. For the CDR3, the DNA is TGTGCCAGCAGTGAAAGCAGAAAGAAAGATACGCAGTATTTT. This chain links TRBV25-1 with TRBJ2-3; D is ambiguous. With 2 bases removed from V and 5 bases from J, the gap between germline ends came to 11 bases. The CDR3 consists of 14 residues. Germline V gene lookup returns CDR1 MGHDK and CDR2 SYGVNS.

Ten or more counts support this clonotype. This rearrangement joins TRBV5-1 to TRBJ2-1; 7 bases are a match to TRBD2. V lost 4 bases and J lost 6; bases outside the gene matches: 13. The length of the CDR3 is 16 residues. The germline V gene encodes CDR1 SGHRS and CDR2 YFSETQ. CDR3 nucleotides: TGCGCCAGCAGCAACACGGGGGGAGGGGCGGTCAATGAGCAGTTCTTC. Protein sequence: CASSNTGGGAVNEQFF. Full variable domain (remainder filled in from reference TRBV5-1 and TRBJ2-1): KAGVTQTPRYLIKTRGQQVTLSCSPISGHRSVSWYQQTPGQGLQFLFEYFSETQRNKGNFPGRFSGRQFSNSRSEMNVSTLELGDSALYLCASSNTGGGAVNEQFFGPGTRLTVL.

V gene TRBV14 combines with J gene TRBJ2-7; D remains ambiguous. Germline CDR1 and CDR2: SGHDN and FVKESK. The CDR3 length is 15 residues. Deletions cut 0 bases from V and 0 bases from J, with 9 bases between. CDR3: CASSQDWTVSYEQYF. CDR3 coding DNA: TGTGCCAGCAGCCAAGACTGGACGGTCTCCTACGAGCAGTACTTC.

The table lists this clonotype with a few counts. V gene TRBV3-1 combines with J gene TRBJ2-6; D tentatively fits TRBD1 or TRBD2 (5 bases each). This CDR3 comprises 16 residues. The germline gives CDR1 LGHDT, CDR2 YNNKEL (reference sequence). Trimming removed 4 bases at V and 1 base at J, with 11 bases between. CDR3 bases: TGTGCCAGCAGCCTCTGGGGGATATCTGGGGCCAACGTCCTGACTTTC. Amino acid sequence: CASSLWGISGANVLTF.

The CDR3 DNA is TGTGCCAGCAGTTACCGGGCCCCCCCCGAGCAGTACTTC. Encoded protein: CASSYRAPPEQYF. V usage is TRBV6-6 and J usage is TRBJ2-7; D gene unclear. Trimming shortened V by 2 bases and J by 6 bases, and 11 bases separated the two germline ends. Germline values: CDR1 MNHNY, CDR2 SVGAGI (reference sequence). This CDR3 is built from 13 residues.

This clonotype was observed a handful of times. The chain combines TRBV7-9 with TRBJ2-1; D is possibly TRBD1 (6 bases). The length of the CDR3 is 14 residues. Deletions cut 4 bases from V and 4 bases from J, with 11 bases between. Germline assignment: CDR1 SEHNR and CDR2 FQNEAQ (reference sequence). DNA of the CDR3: TGTGCCAGCAGCTCCAGGACAGTTTACAATGAGCAGTTCTTC. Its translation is CASSSRTVYNEQFF.

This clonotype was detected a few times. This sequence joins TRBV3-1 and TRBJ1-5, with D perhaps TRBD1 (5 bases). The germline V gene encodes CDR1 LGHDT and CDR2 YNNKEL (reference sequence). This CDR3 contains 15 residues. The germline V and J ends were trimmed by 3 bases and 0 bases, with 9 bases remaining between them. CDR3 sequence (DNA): TGTGCCAGCAGCCACGGGACCGCTAGCAATCAGCCCCAGCATTTT. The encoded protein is CASSHGTASNQPQHF.

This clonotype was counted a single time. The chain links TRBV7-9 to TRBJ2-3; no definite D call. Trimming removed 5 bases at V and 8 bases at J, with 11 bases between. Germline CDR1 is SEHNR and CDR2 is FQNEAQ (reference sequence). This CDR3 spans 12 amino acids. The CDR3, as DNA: TGTGCCAGCAGCCCCAAATTGGGTACGCAGTATTTT. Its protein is CASSPKLGTQYF. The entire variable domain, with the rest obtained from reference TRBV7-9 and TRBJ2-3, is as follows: DTGVSQNPRHKITKRGQNVTFRCDPISEHNRLYWYRQTLGQGPEFLTYFQNEAQLEKSRLLSDRFSAERPKGSFSTLEIQRTEQGDSAMYLCASSPKLGTQYFGPGTRLTVL.

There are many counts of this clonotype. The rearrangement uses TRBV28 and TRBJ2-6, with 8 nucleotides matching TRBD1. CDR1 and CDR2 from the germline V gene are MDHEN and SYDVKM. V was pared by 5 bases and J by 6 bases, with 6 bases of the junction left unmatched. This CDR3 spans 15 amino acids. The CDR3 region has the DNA TGTGCCAGCAGTGCTACAGGGGGGAAGGCCAACGTCCTGACTTTC. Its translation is CASSATGGKANVLTF.

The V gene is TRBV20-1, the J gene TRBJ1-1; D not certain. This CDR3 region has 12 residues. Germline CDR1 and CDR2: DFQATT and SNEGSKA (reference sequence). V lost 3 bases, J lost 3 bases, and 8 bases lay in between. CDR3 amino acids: CSARATYTEAFF. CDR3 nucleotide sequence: TGCAGTGCTAGGGCCACCTACACTGAAGCTTTCTTT.

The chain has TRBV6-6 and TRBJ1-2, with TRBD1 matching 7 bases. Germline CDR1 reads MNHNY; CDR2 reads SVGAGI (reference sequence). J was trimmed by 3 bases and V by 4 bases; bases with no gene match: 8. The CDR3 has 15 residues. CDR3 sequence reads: CASSFGRDSDYGYTF. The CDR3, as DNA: TGTGCCAGCAGTTTCGGGCGGGACAGTGACTATGGCTACACCTTC.

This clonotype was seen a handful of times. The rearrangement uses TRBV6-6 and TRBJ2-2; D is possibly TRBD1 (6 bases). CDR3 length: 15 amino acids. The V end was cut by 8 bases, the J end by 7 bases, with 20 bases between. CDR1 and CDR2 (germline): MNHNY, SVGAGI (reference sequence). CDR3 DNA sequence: TGTGCCAGCCGCGCCCAGGGGATTTCCGACGGGGAGCTGTTTTTT. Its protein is CASRAQGISDGELFF.

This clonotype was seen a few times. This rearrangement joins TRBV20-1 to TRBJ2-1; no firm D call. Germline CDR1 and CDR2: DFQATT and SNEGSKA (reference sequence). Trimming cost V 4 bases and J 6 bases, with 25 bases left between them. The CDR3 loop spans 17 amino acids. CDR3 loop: CSAILSAPTNLGNEQFF. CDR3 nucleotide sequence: TGCAGTGCTATCCTTTCGGCCCCAACGAATCTGGGCAATGAGCAGTTCTTC.